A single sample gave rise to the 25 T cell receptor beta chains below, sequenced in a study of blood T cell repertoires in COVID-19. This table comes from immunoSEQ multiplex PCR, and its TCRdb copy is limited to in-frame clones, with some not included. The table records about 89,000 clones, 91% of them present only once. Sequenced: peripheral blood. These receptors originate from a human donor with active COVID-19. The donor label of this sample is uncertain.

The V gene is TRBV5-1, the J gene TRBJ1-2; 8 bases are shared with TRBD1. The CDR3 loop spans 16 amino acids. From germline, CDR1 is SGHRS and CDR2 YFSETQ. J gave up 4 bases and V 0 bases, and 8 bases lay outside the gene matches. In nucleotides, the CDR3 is TGCGCCAGCAGCTTGGCGGGACAGGCGGCGGGCTATGGCTACACCTTC. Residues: CASSLAGQAAGYGYTF. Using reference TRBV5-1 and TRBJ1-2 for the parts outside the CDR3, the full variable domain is KAGVTQTPRYLIKTRGQQVTLSCSPISGHRSVSWYQQTPGQGLQFLFEYFSETQRNKGNFPGRFSGRQFSNSRSEMNVSTLELGDSALYLCASSLAGQAAGYGYTFGSGTRLTVV.

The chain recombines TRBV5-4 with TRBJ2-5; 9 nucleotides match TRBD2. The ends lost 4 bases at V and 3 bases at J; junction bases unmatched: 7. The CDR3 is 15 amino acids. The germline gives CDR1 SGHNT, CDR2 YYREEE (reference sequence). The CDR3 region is CASSHGLASKETQYF. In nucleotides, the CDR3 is TGTGCCAGCAGCCACGGACTAGCGAGCAAAGAGACCCAGTACTTC.

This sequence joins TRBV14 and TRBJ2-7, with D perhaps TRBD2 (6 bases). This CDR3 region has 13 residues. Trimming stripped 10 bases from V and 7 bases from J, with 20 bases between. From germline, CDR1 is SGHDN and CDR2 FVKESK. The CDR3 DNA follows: TGTGCCACCAGGCTGGGCGGGACGGGAGAGCAGTACTTC. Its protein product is CATRLGGTGEQYF.

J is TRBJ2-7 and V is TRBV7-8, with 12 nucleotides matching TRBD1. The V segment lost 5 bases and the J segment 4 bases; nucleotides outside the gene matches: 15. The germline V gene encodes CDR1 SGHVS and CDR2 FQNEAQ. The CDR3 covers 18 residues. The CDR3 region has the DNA TGTGCCAGCAGCACACCGACCGGGACAGGGGGCGCAGCTTACGAGCAGTACTTC. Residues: CASSTPTGTGGAAYEQYF.

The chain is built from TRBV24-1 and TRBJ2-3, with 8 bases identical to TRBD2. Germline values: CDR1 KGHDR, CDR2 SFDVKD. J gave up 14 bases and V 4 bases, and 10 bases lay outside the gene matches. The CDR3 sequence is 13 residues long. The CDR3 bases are TGTGCCACCAGTGAACGCGGGGGGACTCAGCCGTATTTT. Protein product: CATSERGGTQPYF.

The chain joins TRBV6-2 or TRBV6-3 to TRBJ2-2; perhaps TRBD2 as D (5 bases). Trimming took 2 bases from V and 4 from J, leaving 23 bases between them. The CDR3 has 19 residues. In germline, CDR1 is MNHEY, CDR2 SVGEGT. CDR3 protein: CASSYPSLAGPGSTGELFF. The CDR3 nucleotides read TGTGCCAGCAGTTACCCGTCTTTGGCAGGACCGGGGTCCACCGGGGAGCTGTTTTTT.

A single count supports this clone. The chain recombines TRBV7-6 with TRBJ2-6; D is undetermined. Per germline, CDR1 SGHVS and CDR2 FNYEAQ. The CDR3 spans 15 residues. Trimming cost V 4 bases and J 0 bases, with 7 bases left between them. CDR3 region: CASSSGHSGANVLTF. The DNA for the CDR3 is TGTGCCAGCAGCTCAGGCCACTCTGGGGCCAACGTCCTGACTTTC.

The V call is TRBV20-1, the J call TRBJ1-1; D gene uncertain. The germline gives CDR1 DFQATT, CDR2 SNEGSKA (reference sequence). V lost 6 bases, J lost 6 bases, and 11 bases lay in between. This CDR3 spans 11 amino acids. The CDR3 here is CSAWAQPEAFF. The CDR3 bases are TGCAGTGCCTGGGCCCAGCCTGAAGCTTTCTTT.

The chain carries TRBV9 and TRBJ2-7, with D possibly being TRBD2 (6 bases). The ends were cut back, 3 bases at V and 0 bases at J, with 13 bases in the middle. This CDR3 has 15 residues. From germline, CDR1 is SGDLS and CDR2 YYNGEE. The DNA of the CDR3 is TGTGCCAGCAGCGCCGGGACTCTGAGCTCCTACGAGCAGTACTTC. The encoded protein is CASSAGTLSSYEQYF.

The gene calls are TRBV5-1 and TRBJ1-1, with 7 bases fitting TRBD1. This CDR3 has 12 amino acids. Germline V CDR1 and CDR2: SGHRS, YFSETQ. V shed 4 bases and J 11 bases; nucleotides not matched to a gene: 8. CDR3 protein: CASSLDRQKAFF. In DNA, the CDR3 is TGCGCCAGCAGCCTGGACAGGCAGAAGGCTTTCTTT.

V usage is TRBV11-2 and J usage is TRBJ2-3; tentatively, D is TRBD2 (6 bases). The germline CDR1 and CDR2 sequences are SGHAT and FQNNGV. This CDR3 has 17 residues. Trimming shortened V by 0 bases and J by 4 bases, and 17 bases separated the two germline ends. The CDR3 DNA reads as TGTGCCAGCAGCTTAGATCAGGGTGCGGGGAGCCCAGATACGCAGTATTTT. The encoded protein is CASSLDQGAGSPDTQYF.

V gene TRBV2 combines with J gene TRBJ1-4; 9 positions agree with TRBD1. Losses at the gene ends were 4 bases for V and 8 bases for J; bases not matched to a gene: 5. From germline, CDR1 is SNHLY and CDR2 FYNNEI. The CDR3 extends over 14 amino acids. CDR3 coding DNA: TGTGCCAGCAGTGCGGACAGGGGTGGCGAAAAACTGTTTTTT. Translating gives CASSADRGGEKLFF.

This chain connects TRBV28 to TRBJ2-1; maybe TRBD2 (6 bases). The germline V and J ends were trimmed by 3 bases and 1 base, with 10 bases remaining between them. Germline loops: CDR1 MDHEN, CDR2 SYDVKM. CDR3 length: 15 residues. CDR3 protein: CASSFPGESYNEQFF. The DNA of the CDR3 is TGTGCCAGCAGTTTCCCGGGGGAGTCCTACAATGAGCAGTTCTTC.

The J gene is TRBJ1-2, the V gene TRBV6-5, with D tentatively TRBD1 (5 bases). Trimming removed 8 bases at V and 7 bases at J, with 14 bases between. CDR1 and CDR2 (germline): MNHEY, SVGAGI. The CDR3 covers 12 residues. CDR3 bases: TGTGCCAGCCTCCAGGGAATGGGTGGCTACACCTTC. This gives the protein CASLQGMGGYTF.

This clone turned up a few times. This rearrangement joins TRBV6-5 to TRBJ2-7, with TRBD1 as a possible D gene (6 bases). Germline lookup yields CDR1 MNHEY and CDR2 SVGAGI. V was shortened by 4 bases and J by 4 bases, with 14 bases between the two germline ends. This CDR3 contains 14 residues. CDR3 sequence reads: CASSSGHLVYEQYF. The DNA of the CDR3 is TGTGCCAGCAGTTCGGGACACCTCGTATACGAGCAGTACTTC.

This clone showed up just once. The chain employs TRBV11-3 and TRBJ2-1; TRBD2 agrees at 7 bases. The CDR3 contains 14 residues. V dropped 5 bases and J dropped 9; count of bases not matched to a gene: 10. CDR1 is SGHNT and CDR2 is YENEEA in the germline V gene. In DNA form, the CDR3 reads TGTGCCAGCAGCCCTCGGACTAGTTCCGGTGAGCAGTTCTTC. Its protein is CASSPRTSSGEQFF.

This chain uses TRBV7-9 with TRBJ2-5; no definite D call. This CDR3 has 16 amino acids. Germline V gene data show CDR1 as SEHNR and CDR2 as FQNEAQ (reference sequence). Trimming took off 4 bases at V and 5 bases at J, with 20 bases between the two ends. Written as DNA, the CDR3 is TGTGCCAGCAGCTCGATCGCGGTATACGGTAGGGAGACCCAGTACTTC. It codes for CASSSIAVYGRETQYF.

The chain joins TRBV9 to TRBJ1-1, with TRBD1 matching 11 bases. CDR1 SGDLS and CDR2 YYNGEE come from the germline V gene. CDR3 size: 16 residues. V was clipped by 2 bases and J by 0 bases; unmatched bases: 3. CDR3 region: CASSVGTGGMNTEAFF. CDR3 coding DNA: TGTGCCAGCAGCGTCGGGACAGGGGGTATGAACACTGAAGCTTTCTTT.

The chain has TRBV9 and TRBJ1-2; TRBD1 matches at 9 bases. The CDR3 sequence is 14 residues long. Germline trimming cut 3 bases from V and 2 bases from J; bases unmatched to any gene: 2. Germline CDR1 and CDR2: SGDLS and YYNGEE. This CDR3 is CASSEGQGNYGYTF. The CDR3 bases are TGTGCCAGCAGCGAAGGACAGGGGAACTATGGCTACACCTTC.

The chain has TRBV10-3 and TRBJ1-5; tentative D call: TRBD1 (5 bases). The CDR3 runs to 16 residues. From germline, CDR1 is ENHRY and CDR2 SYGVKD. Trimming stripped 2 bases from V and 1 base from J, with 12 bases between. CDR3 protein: CAISERGGVSNQPQHF. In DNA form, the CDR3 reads TGTGCCATCAGTGAGAGGGGCGGGGTCAGCAATCAGCCCCAGCATTTT.

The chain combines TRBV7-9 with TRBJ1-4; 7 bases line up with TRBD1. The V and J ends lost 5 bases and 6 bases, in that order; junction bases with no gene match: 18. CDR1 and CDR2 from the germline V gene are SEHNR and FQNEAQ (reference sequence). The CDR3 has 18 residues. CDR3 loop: CASSPIDREQLSHEKLFF. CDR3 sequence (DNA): TGTGCCAGCAGCCCAATCGACAGGGAGCAGCTCTCGCATGAAAAACTGTTTTTT.

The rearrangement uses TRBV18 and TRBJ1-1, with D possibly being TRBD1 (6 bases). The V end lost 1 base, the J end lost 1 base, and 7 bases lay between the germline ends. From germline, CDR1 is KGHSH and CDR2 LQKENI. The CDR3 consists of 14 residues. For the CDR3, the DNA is TGTGCCAGCTCACCACGGACAGAGAACACTGAAGCTTTCTTT. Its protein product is CASSPRTENTEAFF.

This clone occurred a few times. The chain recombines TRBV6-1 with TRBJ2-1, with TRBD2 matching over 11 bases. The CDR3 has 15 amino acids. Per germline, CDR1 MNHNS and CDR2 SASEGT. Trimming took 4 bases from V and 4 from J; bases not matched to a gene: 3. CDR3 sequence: CASSGASGGYNEQFF. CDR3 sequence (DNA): TGTGCCAGCAGTGGAGCTAGCGGGGGGTACAATGAGCAGTTCTTC.

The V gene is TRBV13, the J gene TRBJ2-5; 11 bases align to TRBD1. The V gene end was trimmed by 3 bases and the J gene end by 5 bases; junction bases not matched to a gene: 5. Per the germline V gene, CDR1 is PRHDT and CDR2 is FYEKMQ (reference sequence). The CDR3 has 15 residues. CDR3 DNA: TGTGCCAGCAGCTTGTTAGGACAGGGGGCGGAGACCCAGTACTTC. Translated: CASSLLGQGAETQYF.

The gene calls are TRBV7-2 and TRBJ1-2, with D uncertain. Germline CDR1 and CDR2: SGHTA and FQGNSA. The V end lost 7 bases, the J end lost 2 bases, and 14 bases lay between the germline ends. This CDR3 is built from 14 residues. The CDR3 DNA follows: TGTGCCAGCACCCTAGAGAGGTGGAACTATGGCTACACCTTC. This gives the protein CASTLERWNYGYTF.